This T cell receptor beta chain was profiled in a study of shared clonotypes between healthy human individuals. The wider study: A couple of women and three men aged 18 to 49 made up the donors. Study outcomes and limitations: Naive CD4 clonotypes were shared across several donors at 4.5% to 6.5%.

Note on this clone: The antigen is undetermined.

Per germline, CDR1 SGHRS and CDR2 YFSETQ. V was shortened by 0 bases and J by 6 bases, with 16 bases between the two germline ends. The CDR3 is 16 amino acids. Clones were sequenced by immunoSEQ multiplex PCR, and TCRdb holds only the in-frame ones, with some missing. Counted here are millions of clones, 93% occurring once; the ten biggest clones make up 0.35% to 0.5%. The sequencing sample was made of naive CD4+ T cells from PBMCs. Specified subset: CD45RA+ positively selected. V and J are TRBV5-1 and TRBJ2-1, with D perhaps matching TRBD1 (5 bases). The receptor's source is a man between 18 and 35 years old in good health. Some clones in this sample may be carry-over from other donors' samples. The CDR3 region is CASSLVGQGGFNEQFF. In nucleotides, the CDR3 is TGCGCCAGCAGCTTGGTTGGTCAGGGCGGTTTCAATGAGCAGTTCTTC.